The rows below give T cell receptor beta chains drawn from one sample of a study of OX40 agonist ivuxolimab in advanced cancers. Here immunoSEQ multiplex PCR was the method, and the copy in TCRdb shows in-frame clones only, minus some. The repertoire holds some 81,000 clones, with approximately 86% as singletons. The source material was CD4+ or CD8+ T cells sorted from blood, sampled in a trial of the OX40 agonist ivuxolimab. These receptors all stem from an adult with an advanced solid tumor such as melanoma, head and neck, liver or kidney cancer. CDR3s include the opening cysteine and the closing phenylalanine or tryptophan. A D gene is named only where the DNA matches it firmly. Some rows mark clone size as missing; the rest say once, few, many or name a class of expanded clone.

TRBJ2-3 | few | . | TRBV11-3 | CASSPMRTSDTQYF | TGTGCCAGCAGCCCGATGAGAACATCAGATACGCAGTATTTT
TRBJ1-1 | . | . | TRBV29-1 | CSGLTGDTEAFF | TGCAGCGGTCTGACGGGAGACACTGAAGCTTTCTTT
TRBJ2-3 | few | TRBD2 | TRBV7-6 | CASSLDPRTSGGVGTQYF | TGTGCCAGCAGCTTAGATCCCAGGACTAGCGGGGGGGTCGGTACGCAGTATTTT
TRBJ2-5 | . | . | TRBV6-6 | CASSGEAETQYF | TGTGCCAGCAGTGGTGAGGCGGAGACCCAGTACTTC
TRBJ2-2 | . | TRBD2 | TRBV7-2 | CASSLVGLAGGTGELFF | TGTGCCAGCAGCTTAGTAGGACTAGCGGGGGGCACCGGGGAGCTGTTTTTT
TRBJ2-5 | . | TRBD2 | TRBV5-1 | CASSKGLAVRETQYF | TGCGCCAGCAGCAAGGGACTAGCGGTCCGGGAGACCCAGTACTTC
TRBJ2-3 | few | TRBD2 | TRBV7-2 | CASVLSGGRGDTQYF | TGTGCCAGCGTCCTTAGCGGGGGGCGGGGAGATACGCAGTATTTT
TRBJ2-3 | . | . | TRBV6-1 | CASSERIGHTDTQYF | TGTGCCAGCAGTGAAAGGATAGGACACACAGATACGCAGTATTTT
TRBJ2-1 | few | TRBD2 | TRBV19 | CASSISGTSGIDNEQFF | TGTGCCAGTAGTATCTCCGGGACTAGCGGGATAGACAATGAGCAGTTCTTC
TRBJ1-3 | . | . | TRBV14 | CASSPGLYSGNTIYF | TGTGCCAGCAGCCCGGGACTATACTCTGGAAACACCATATATTTT
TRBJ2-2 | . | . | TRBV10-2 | CASSEGPGELFF | TGCGCCAGCAGTGAAGGTCCCGGGGAGCTGTTTTTT
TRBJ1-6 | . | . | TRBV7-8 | CASSLWGAGNSPLHF | TGTGCCAGCAGCTTATGGGGGGCAGGAAATTCACCCCTCCACTTT
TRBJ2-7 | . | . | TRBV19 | CASSIVGAQEQYF | TGTGCCAGTAGTATAGTGGGGGCGCAGGAGCAGTACTTC
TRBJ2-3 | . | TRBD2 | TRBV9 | CASTRGLAGGTDTQYF | TGTGCCAGCACCAGGGGACTAGCGGGGGGGACAGATACGCAGTATTTT
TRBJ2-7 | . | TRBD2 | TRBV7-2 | CASSSRLAGVYEQYF | TGTGCCAGCAGCTCCCGACTAGCGGGAGTTTACGAGCAGTACTTC
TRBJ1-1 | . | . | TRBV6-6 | CASSYSMGTEAFF | TGTGCCAGCAGTTACTCCATGGGCACTGAAGCTTTCTTT